Each of the 22 T cell receptor beta chains below was sequenced from the same sample in a study of Ad26.COV2.S vaccination and SARS-CoV-2 variants. Assay used: immunoSEQ multiplex PCR; TCRdb lists only in-frame clones, some missing. The sample holds 200,000 to 300,000 clones, roughly 90% seen once. Treatment denoted: some 19 received Ad26.COV2.S at low or high dose, single or two shots; 5 received placebo; per-sample allocation not given. Specimens were obtained on day 63 following the first vaccine or placebo injection. The sample in question was peripheral blood, obtained in a trial of Ad26.COV2.S vaccine versus placebo. The source of these receptors is a person between 18 and 59 years old who received the Ad26.COV2.S COVID-19 vaccine or a placebo.

The chain is built from TRBV29-1 and TRBJ2-7, with D perhaps matching TRBD1 or TRBD2 (5 bases each). The germline V and J ends were trimmed by 5 bases and 6 bases, with 11 bases remaining between them. CDR3 length equals 11 residues. Germline CDR1 SQVTM, CDR2 ANQGSEA. The CDR3 loop is CSVSGTSEQYF. The CDR3, as DNA: TGCAGCGTTTCCGGGACGTCCGAGCAGTACTTC.

The chain has TRBV7-9 and TRBJ2-1; D remains ambiguous. This CDR3 is built from 11 residues. Germline lookup yields CDR1 SEHNR and CDR2 FQNEAQ (reference sequence). Deletions cut 5 bases from V and 9 bases from J, with 8 bases between. The CDR3 sequence: CASSPPGEQFF. The CDR3 bases are TGTGCCAGCAGCCCTCCCGGTGAGCAGTTCTTC.

As to this clone: The sample carries other DNA sequences with the same CDR3. J is TRBJ1-5 and V is TRBV30; TRBD1 aligns across 7 bases. Germline V gene sequence: CDR1 GTSNPN, CDR2 SVGIG (reference sequence). The V and J ends lost 0 bases and 4 bases, in that order; junction bases with no gene match: 0. The CDR3 runs 13 residues. CDR3 region: CAWSVQGNQPQHF. CDR3 coding DNA: TGTGCCTGGAGTGTACAGGGGAATCAGCCCCAGCATTTT.

The rearrangement joins TRBV19 to TRBJ2-2; 10 positions match TRBD2. The V gene end was trimmed by 5 bases and the J gene end by 4 bases; junction bases not matched to a gene: 7. The CDR3 length is 16 residues. Germline loops: CDR1 LNHDA, CDR2 SQIVND (reference sequence). CDR3 nucleotides: TGTGCCAGTAGTGCCCTAGCGGGGGTGGCCACCGGGGAGCTGTTTTTT. It yields the protein CASSALAGVATGELFF.

The V and J genes are TRBV6-5 and TRBJ2-2; D is perhaps TRBD1 or TRBD2 (5 bases each). CDR3 length equals 15 residues. CDR1 is MNHEY and CDR2 is SVGAGI in the germline V gene. The ends were cut back, 0 bases at V and 8 bases at J, with 13 bases in the middle. CDR3 nucleotides: TGTGCCAGCAGTTACTCGACCAGGGAGTGGGGGGAGCTGTTTTTT. Its translation is CASSYSTREWGELFF.

The J gene is TRBJ1-2, the V gene TRBV28, with 8 bases that match TRBD1. This CDR3 spans 13 amino acids. Germline V gene data show CDR1 as MDHEN and CDR2 as SYDVKM. The ends lost 6 bases at V and 7 bases at J; junction bases unmatched: 7. The CDR3, as DNA: TGTGCCAGCAGACCCCCAGGGGGCGGTGGCTACACCTTC. Amino acid sequence: CASRPPGGGGYTF.

This sequence joins TRBV28 and TRBJ1-5, with D possibly being TRBD1 (5 bases). The V end lost 7 bases, the J end lost 0 bases, and 25 bases lay between the germline ends. CDR3 length: 19 amino acids. Germline assignment: CDR1 MDHEN and CDR2 SYDVKM. The CDR3 region is CASKAGRWQGRYSNQPQHF. The CDR3 DNA reads as TGTGCCAGCAAAGCGGGGAGGTGGCAGGGACGGTATAGCAATCAGCCCCAGCATTTT.

The chain links TRBV6-5 to TRBJ2-2, with a tentative D call TRBD2 (5 bases). CDR1 and CDR2 from the germline V gene are MNHEY and SVGAGI. Trimming took off 3 bases at V and 7 bases at J, with 9 bases between the two ends. CDR3 length: 13 amino acids. CDR3 nucleotides: TGTGCCAGCAGTTATCTGAGCGGCGGGGAGCTGTTTTTT. Translated: CASSYLSGGELFF.

J is TRBJ2-1 and V is TRBV5-1, with TRBD1 matching over 9 bases. CDR3 length equals 14 residues. Looked up from germline, CDR1 is SGHRS and CDR2 is YFSETQ. Germline trimming cut 0 bases from V and 9 bases from J; bases unmatched to any gene: 4. The CDR3, as DNA: TGCGCCAGCAGCTTGGCGGGACAGGGCGGTGAGCAGTTCTTC. This sequence encodes CASSLAGQGGEQFF.

The V call is TRBV10-1, the J call TRBJ2-2; TRBD2 is a possible D gene (5 bases). The length of the CDR3 is 14 residues. V lost 5 bases and J lost 5, with 12 bases in between. In germline, CDR1 is WNHNN, CDR2 SYGVQD (reference sequence). CDR3 amino acids: CASSSGNRTGELFF. Written as DNA, the CDR3 is TGCGCCAGCAGTTCCGGGAACCGTACCGGGGAGCTGTTTTTT.

The chain links TRBV4-2 to TRBJ2-1; D not resolved. The V end lost 1 base, the J end lost 0 bases, and 10 bases lay between the germline ends. Germline V gene data show CDR1 as LGHNA and CDR2 as YNFKEQ. The CDR3 contains 16 residues. The CDR3: CASSQVRFSSYNEQFF. In DNA, the CDR3 is TGTGCCAGCAGCCAAGTCCGTTTTAGCTCCTACAATGAGCAGTTCTTC.

The V call is TRBV27, the J call TRBJ2-2; D tentatively fits TRBD1 or TRBD2 (6 bases each). This CDR3 comprises 13 residues. Germline V lookup: CDR1 MNHEY, CDR2 SMNVEV (reference sequence). Trimming took off 1 base at V and 8 bases at J, with 8 bases between the two ends. The CDR3 region is CASSLWGAGELFF. CDR3 DNA: TGTGCCAGCAGTTTATGGGGGGCTGGGGAGCTGTTTTTT.

V is TRBV4-3 and J is TRBJ2-3, with TRBD1 matching 8 bases. The V and J ends lost 0 bases and 6 bases, in that order; junction bases with no gene match: 11. Germline assignment: CDR1 LGHNA and CDR2 YSLEER. The CDR3 runs 17 residues. DNA for the CDR3: TGCGCCAGCAGCCAAGAATTGGGAACAGGGGGTGAGGATACGCAGTATTTT. This codes for CASSQELGTGGEDTQYF.

The V gene is TRBV12-3 or TRBV12-4, the J gene TRBJ2-7, with a possible D match to TRBD1 (5 bases). This CDR3 contains 13 residues. V was shortened by 5 bases and J by 3 bases, with 11 bases between the two germline ends. Written as DNA, the CDR3 is TGTGCCAGCAGTCCTGACAGCAGCTACGAGCAGTACTTC. It translates to CASSPDSSYEQYF.

DNA of the CDR3: TGTGCCAGCAGTTTAGGGCAGTTAAAGACCCAGTACTTC. This sequence encodes CASSLGQLKTQYF. The rearrangement joins TRBV28 to TRBJ2-5; no firm D call. The V and J ends lost 2 bases and 6 bases respectively, with 10 bases between them. This CDR3 spans 13 amino acids. CDR1 and CDR2 from the germline V gene are MDHEN and SYDVKM.

The rearrangement links TRBV2 to TRBJ2-3; tentative D call: TRBD1 (6 bases). This CDR3 is 12 amino acids long. The ends were cut back, 6 bases at V and 3 bases at J, with 7 bases in the middle. Germline V gene lookup returns CDR1 SNHLY and CDR2 FYNNEI. DNA for the CDR3: TGTGCCAGCAGAGGGACAACAGATACGCAGTATTTT. It yields the protein CASRGTTDTQYF.

The gene calls are TRBV4-1 and TRBJ1-2; the D gene is possibly TRBD1 (5 bases). V lost 1 base to trimming and J lost 8 bases, with 8 bases between them. This CDR3 region has 12 residues. Per the germline V gene, CDR1 is MGHRA and CDR2 is YSYEKL. The DNA for the CDR3 is TGCGCCAGCAGCCAAGTTGGGGGAGGCTACACCTTC. Translated: CASSQVGGGYTF.

This chain joins TRBV2 and TRBJ2-1; 9 bases fit TRBD1. V shed 7 bases and J 4 bases; nucleotides not matched to a gene: 5. The germline V gene encodes CDR1 SNHLY and CDR2 FYNNEI. The CDR3 runs 14 residues. The CDR3 reads CASKDRGGYNEQFF. The CDR3 nucleotides are TGTGCCAGCAAGGACAGGGGAGGGTACAATGAGCAGTTCTTC.

This chain connects TRBV5-8 to TRBJ1-5, with TRBD1 matching 7 bases. Germline CDR1 reads SGHTS; CDR2 reads YDEGEE. V was clipped by 3 bases and J by 0 bases; unmatched bases: 9. CDR3 length: 17 residues. For the CDR3, the DNA is TGTGCCAGCAGCTCCAGGGTAGGGGGCAATAGCAATCAGCCCCAGCATTTT. It yields the protein CASSSRVGGNSNQPQHF.

This clone was detected only once. The chain has TRBV9 and TRBJ2-6, with 8 bases lining up with TRBD1. Unmatched junction bases numbered 5, after V lost 2 bases and J lost 7 bases. Germline V lookup: CDR1 SGDLS, CDR2 YYNGEE. This CDR3 is built from 15 residues. DNA for the CDR3: TGTGCCAGCAGCGTCGGGACAGGAACCGCCAACGTCCTGACTTTC. It specifies CASSVGTGTANVLTF.

The chain recombines TRBV5-1 with TRBJ2-7, with 7 bases that match TRBD2. J gave up 3 bases and V 4 bases, and 7 bases lay outside the gene matches. The CDR3 is made up of 14 amino acids. Germline V gives CDR1 SGHRS, CDR2 YFSETQ. The CDR3 reads CASSPREGFYEQYF. The CDR3 coding sequence is TGCGCCAGCAGCCCTAGGGAGGGATTCTACGAGCAGTACTTC.

The V and J genes are TRBV19 and TRBJ1-2, with no clear D. The V gene lost 3 bases and the J gene lost 5 bases, with 16 bases spanning the gap. The CDR3 runs to 15 residues. Germline V lookup: CDR1 LNHDA, CDR2 SQIVND (reference sequence). The chain's CDR3 is CASSIHVALLYGYTF. The CDR3 DNA sequence: TGTGCCAGTAGTATCCACGTTGCCCTTTTATATGGCTACACCTTC.